The 2 T cell receptor beta chains given below trace back to one sample, sequenced in a study of T cell repertoires in cytomegalovirus infection. TCRdb redid the calling of the reads with MiXCR, one entry per CDR3 protein. The sample consists of under 150,000 distinct CDR3 sequences, about 24% of them appearing once. For these TCRs, the target antigens are not known. Sequencing input: PBMCs, sequenced either directly or after in vitro stimulation (not recorded which). The receptors were gathered from a human donor in good health (CMV status not recorded). Some clones in this sample may be carry-over from other donors' samples.

This clonotype was found a few times. The rearrangement links TRBV12-3 or TRBV12-4 to TRBJ1-5; the D gene is possibly TRBD1 (6 bases). The germline V and J ends were trimmed by 5 bases and 4 bases, with 18 bases remaining between them. This CDR3 is built from 16 residues. As DNA, the CDR3 is TGTGCCAGCAGTCCCCCCGGAGGGGGAGAGAATCAGCCCCAGCATTTT. It specifies CASSPPGGGENQPQHF.

In this sample, this clonotype turned up many times. The chain carries TRBV7-8 and TRBJ2-3; no reliable D call. The V gene's germline CDR1 is SGHVS and CDR2 FQNEAQ. The CDR3 has 18 amino acids. Trimming took 2 bases from V and 2 from J, leaving 20 bases between them. CDR3 DNA sequence: TGTGCCAGCAGCTTATTCCCGGCCGGTGGTCCGGACACAGATACGCAGTATTTT. Its translation is CASSLFPAGGPDTDTQYF.